Sequencing of this T cell receptor beta chain was carried out in a study of T cell responses to AZD1222 COVID-19 vaccine. Here immunoSEQ multiplex PCR was the method, and the copy in TCRdb shows in-frame clones only, minus some. Of more than 95,000 clones in the sample, about 91% were seen once. Germline V gives CDR1 MNHNY, CDR2 SVGAGI (reference sequence). V dropped 6 bases and J dropped 0; count of bases not matched to a gene: 19. The length of the CDR3 is 19 residues. Study-wide points: The span of vaccine-associated CD4 TCRs extended across spike, with dominance at 160-218 and 743-854. Nearly half of spike-specific TCRs reportedly target unmutated variant regions. Donors were mostly white British, more females; clonal diversity possibly underestimated.

A note on this clone: Its target is unknown.

The chain couples TRBV6-6 to TRBJ2-7; 8 positions match TRBD1. The TCR was taken from an adult in good health. The input for sequencing was peripheral blood, taken on day 0 of AZD1222 vaccination. The CDR3 loop reads CASSSTGRGLRRNSYEQYF. The CDR3 DNA reads TGTGCCAGCAGCTCCACCGGCAGGGGGCTAAGACGCAACTCCTACGAGCAGTACTTC.